This T cell receptor beta chain was documented in a study of monozygotic twins with inflammatory bowel disease (dated by TCRdb to 2018 to 2020). Background on the whole study: The full study comprised 28 monozygotic twin pairs: nine German pairs (four IBD-concordant, five IBD-discordant) and 19 IBD-discordant Danish pairs. Disease-associated traits were sought mainly through comparisons between IBD patients and their genetically identical healthy co-twins within discordant pairs. Each individual had, on average, about 151 000 unique TCRalpha sequences and 181 000 unique TCRbeta sequences available for analysis. Points the paper makes about the study in general: Repertoire similarity did not differ between concordant and discordant twins, possibly due to limited statistical power. Measured by the inverse Simpson index, TCRbeta repertoire diversity was lower in IBD patients than in their healthy co-twins. Different T cell subtypes could not be distinguished in the analysis. The results gave no support for a single strong signal or clonotype linked to IBD. Compared with healthy twins, IBD patients shared fewer clonotypes with other individuals, and the difference was most pronounced in patients with signs of disease activity. Because patients received different immunosuppressive treatments, the repertoires may have picked up extra background noise and variability between individuals.

Turning to this clonotype: Its antigen specificity is not known.

From each donor, a roughly 2.5 ml peripheral blood sample was collected into PAXgene tubes and stored at -80 degrees C. Total RNA was isolated from whole blood with the PAXgene blood miRNA kit on an automated QIAcube, without T cell sorting. Peripheral blood from monozygotic twin pairs concordant or discordant for inflammatory bowel disease was subjected to deep TCRalpha and TCRbeta repertoire profiling with unique molecular barcoding. For every twin pair, smoking habits were documented, and each individual was categorised as a current, former or never smoker. Library method: 5' RACE. For each TCR library, about 4,000 ng of total RNA was used. For each sample, cDNA synthesis with SMARTScribe reverse transcriptase was split into eight separate reactions. During cDNA synthesis, unique molecular identifiers containing a 6-nucleotide sample barcode were introduced by template switching. TCRalpha and TCRbeta cDNA was amplified in two nested PCRs of approximately 17 and 9 cycles, and bead purification was carried out after each PCR. Before amplification, the cDNA was both treated with uracil DNA-glycosylase and purified with the QIAquick PCR purification kit. The second PCR was the step at which Illumina TruSeq-compatible adapters and sample-specific barcodes were added. TapeStation and Qubit were used to check library quality and concentration, and about 5 ng of each library was pooled. Pooled libraries were sequenced on an Illumina HiSeq2500 single-index Rapid Run with 2 x 100 bp reads and custom sequencing primers. Processing in the source paper ran as follows. UMI-based consensus assembly with MiGEC version 1.2.6 was used to correct PCR and sequencing errors. MiXCR version 2.1.1 was used for V(D)J alignment, clonotype assembly and CDR3 extraction. Normalisation of gene usage, clonotype sharing and MAIT/NKT TCR abundance was achieved by analysing the top 1000, 10 000 and 20 000 clonotypes per sample. After downsampling to 27 000 UMIs, diversity was calculated as the inverse Simpson index using the vegan R package. Paired Mann-Whitney U tests were applied to discordant twin pairs, with Benjamini-Hochberg correction for multiple testing. TCRdb reanalyzed the reads, keeping one entry per CDR3 protein sequence and omitting DNA. The V and J calls shown here were made by TCRdb, not taken from the authors' results. This sample's table has entries for 300,000 to 400,000 distinct CDR3 sequences. The ten largest clones represent 2% to 2.5% of the sample.

CDR1 and CDR2, per the germline V gene, are SGHAT and FQNNGV. The CDR3 starts with the cysteine, ends with the phenylalanine, and has 14 residues. This entry has no DNA. This chain is built from TRBV11-2 and TRBJ1-1; TCRdb lists TRBD1, though no DNA is available to test this call. This TCR derives from a human donor with ulcerative colitis or Crohn's disease, or a healthy co-twin of an affected twin (not recorded which). Sequencing was carried out using blood. This receptor has the CDR3 CASSLETGTTEAFF. With the portions outside the CDR3 filled from the reference TRBV11-2 and TRBJ1-1 genes, the complete variable region becomes EAGVAQSPRYKIIEKRQSVAFWCNPISGHATLYWYQQILGQGPKLLIQFQNNGVVDDSQLPKDRFSAERLKGVDSTLKIQPAKLEDSAVYLCASSLETGTTEAFFGQGTRLTVV.